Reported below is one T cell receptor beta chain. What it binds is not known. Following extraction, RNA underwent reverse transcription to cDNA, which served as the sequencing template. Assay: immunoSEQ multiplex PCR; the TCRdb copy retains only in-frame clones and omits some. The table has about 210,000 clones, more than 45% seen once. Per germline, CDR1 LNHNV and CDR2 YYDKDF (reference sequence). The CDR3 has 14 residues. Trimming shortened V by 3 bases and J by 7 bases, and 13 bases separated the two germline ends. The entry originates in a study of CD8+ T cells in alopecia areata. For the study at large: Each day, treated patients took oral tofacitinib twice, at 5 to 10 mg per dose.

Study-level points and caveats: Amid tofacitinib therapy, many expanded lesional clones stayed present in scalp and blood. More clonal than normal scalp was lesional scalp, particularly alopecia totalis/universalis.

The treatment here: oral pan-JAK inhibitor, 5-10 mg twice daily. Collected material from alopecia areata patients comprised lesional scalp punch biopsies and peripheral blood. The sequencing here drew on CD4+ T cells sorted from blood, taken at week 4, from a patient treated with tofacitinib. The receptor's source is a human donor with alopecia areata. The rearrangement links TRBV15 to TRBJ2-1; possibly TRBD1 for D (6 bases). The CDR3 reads CATSRPPQGNEQFF. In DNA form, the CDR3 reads TGTGCCACCAGCAGGCCCCCGCAGGGGAATGAGCAGTTCTTC.